The clone carrying this TCR beta chain appeared many times. Molecular barcoding with unique molecular identifiers was used for the TCRbeta library. TCRdb used MiXCR to reprocess the PCR reads, holding one entry per CDR3 protein. The repertoire consists of 200,000 to 250,000 distinct CDR3 sequences, with more than 10% occurring once and the leading ten covering about 2.4%. These data are taken from a study of T-cell reconstitution after alpha-beta-depleted transplantation in children. This receptor was taken from a human donor who donated a stem cell graft to a child with acute lymphoblastic leukemia. Sequences were derived from PBMCs from the stem cell graft donor, sampled from the stem cell graft.

CDR3 sequence: CASSRASGDYGYTF. CDR3 nucleotide sequence: TGCGCCAGCAGCCGGGCCAGCGGGGACTATGGCTACACCTTC. The rearrangement uses TRBV5-1 and TRBJ1-2; no reliable D call. Germline loops: CDR1 SGHRS, CDR2 YFSETQ. Between the trimmed V and J ends, which lost 4 bases and 3 bases, there was a span of 13 bases. The CDR3 totals 14 residues.